The 17 T cell receptor beta chains listed next were all sequenced from one sample in a study of regulatory T cells in long-lasting Graves disease. The time point: persistent/refractory GD, antithyroid drugs over 5 years with positive TRAb. The authors made the TCR library using RNA they extracted from PBMCs. Researchers made TCR beta libraries by using iRepertoire HTBI primers and running Arm-PCR on CDR3 regions. TCRdb processed the multiplex PCR reads anew with MiXCR; each CDR3 protein has one entry. The sample lists over 300,000 distinct CDR3 sequences, roughly a fifth seen once, with 29% in the top ten. The sample here was peripheral blood mononuclear cells (PBMCs), taken when the disease was refractory, from a patient treated with antithyroid drugs. The source is a female donor with Graves disease.

This clonotype showed up many times. The chain joins TRBV2 to TRBJ1-4; D is unclear. The CDR3 loop spans 12 amino acids. Trimming removed 4 bases at V and 9 bases at J, with 9 bases between. From germline, CDR1 is SNHLY and CDR2 FYNNEI. In DNA form, the CDR3 reads TGTGCCAGCAGTGGAGGAAGTAAAAAACTGTTTTTT. Translating it yields CASSGGSKKLFF.

This clonotype was seen more than once but under ten times. CDR3 sequence reads: CASSLTHQETQYF. The CDR3 DNA follows: TGTGCCAGCAGCCTGACACACCAAGAGACCCAGTACTTC. The V and J genes are TRBV5-5 and TRBJ2-5; D is ambiguous. The CDR3 is 13 residues long. Germline CDR1 and CDR2: SGHKS and YYEKEE (reference sequence). V was clipped by 4 bases and J by 0 bases, with 7 bases between them.

This clonotype has only a few counts. The V call is TRBV7-3, the J call TRBJ2-1, with 9 bases matching TRBD1. The CDR3 is 15 residues long. V gave up 4 bases and J gave up 8 bases; unmatched junction bases: 9. Germline loops: CDR1 SGHTA, CDR2 FQGTGA. DNA of the CDR3: TGTGCCAGCAGCTCTGGACAGGGGTCATATGATGAGCAGTTCTTC. Its protein is CASSSGQGSYDEQFF.

The V and J genes are TRBV27 and TRBJ1-2; D unresolved. V lost 6 bases and J lost 4, with 18 bases in between. CDR3 length: 15 amino acids. The germline gives CDR1 MNHEY, CDR2 SMNVEV (reference sequence). CDR3 sequence reads: CASSRSTRDSYGYTF. The CDR3 DNA reads TGTGCCAGCAGCCGGTCGACACGGGATAGCTATGGCTACACCTTC.

This clonotype was seen more than once but under ten times. The chain has TRBV4-3 and TRBJ1-3; D is unclear. Germline-derived CDR1 and CDR2 are LGHNA and YSLEER. Deletions cut 2 bases from V and 2 bases from J, with 10 bases between. This CDR3 contains 15 residues. CDR3 loop: CASSQTSVAGNTIYF. DNA of the CDR3: TGCGCCAGCAGCCAAACGTCGGTGGCTGGAAACACCATATATTTT.

The chain employs TRBV10-3 and TRBJ2-7; D might be TRBD1 or TRBD2, each matching 5 bases. The V end lost 2 bases, the J end lost 3 bases, and 11 bases lay between the germline ends. The CDR3 totals 14 residues. Germline V gives CDR1 ENHRY, CDR2 SYGVKD. For the CDR3, the DNA is TGTGCCATCAGTGAGCGAGGGGCAGACTACGAGCAGTACTTC. It codes for CAISERGADYEQYF.

This clonotype was picked up many times. The V call is TRBV12-3 or TRBV12-4, the J call TRBJ1-1, with a tentative D call TRBD1 (6 bases). The CDR3 contains 14 residues. Trimming shortened V by 5 bases and J by 6 bases, and 16 bases separated the two germline ends. The CDR3 is CASSPPQGSSEAFF. CDR3 sequence (DNA): TGTGCCAGCAGTCCCCCACAGGGAAGCTCTGAAGCTTTCTTT.

The chain uses TRBV29-1 and TRBJ1-4; D call uncertain. Germline V gene sequence: CDR1 SQVTM, CDR2 ANQGSEA. The CDR3 consists of 14 residues. Between the trimmed V and J ends, which lost 6 bases and 6 bases, there was a span of 17 bases. The CDR3 protein is CSVGWVGMYEKLFF. CDR3 DNA sequence: TGCAGCGTGGGCTGGGTAGGGATGTATGAAAAACTGTTTTTT.

This clonotype was counted many times. The genes are TRBV30 and TRBJ1-2; D gene ambiguous. This CDR3 has 12 residues. Deletions cut 0 bases from V and 14 bases from J, with 16 bases between. Germline V lookup: CDR1 GTSNPN, CDR2 SVGIG (reference sequence). The CDR3 region has the DNA TGTGCCTGGAGTGTAATCGCGGTCAGGCAGACCTTC. It encodes CAWSVIAVRQTF.

J is TRBJ2-2 and V is TRBV19, with a weak D call TRBD1 (5 bases). Trimming left V 1 base short and J 7 bases short, with 7 bases between. This CDR3 has 13 amino acids. Germline V gene data show CDR1 as LNHDA and CDR2 as SQIVND (reference sequence). DNA of the CDR3: TGTGCCAGTAGTATAGCAGGGCGCGGGGAGCTGTTTTTT. Its translation is CASSIAGRGELFF.

Note on this clonotype: The junction does not match germline at one end; this may be a read error. The chain combines TRBV5-1 with TRBJ2-7, with D perhaps assigned TRBD1 or TRBD2 (5 bases each). The germline V gene has CDR1 SGHRS and CDR2 YFSETQ. This CDR3 comprises 13 residues. The CDR3: CASSLEGSTGPLF. CDR3 nucleotides: TGCGCCAGCAGCTTGGAGGGATCGACGGGGCCCCTCTTC.

For this clonotype: A much larger clone sits a single nucleotide away, making a read error possible. The chain employs TRBV3-1 and TRBJ2-7; D remains ambiguous. CDR3 size: 17 residues. CDR1 and CDR2 (germline): LGHDT, YNNKEL (reference sequence). V lost 0 bases, J lost 0 bases, and 15 bases lay in between. The CDR3 protein is CASSQDHTSAPSYEQYF. The CDR3 DNA follows: TGTGCCAGCAGCCAAGATCATACATCCGCCCCCTCCTACGAGCAGTACTTC.

This CDR3 reads CASRTVVITNSPLHF. CDR3 DNA sequence: TGCGCCAGCAGAACAGTCGTGATAACAAATTCACCCCTCCACTTT. J is TRBJ1-6 and V is TRBV4-1; D is ambiguous. Germline V gives CDR1 MGHRA, CDR2 YSYEKL. The CDR3 is made up of 15 amino acids. V was trimmed by 6 bases and J by 7 bases, leaving 16 bases between them.

The rearrangement links TRBV7-2 to TRBJ2-7, with 14 bases aligning to TRBD2. Per the germline V gene, CDR1 is SGHTA and CDR2 is FQGNSA. The CDR3 is 18 amino acids. The V and J ends lost 4 bases and 1 base, in that order; junction bases with no gene match: 9. As DNA, the CDR3 is TGTGCCAGCAGCTCGCGAAGGGGACTAGCGGGAGTATCCTACGAGCAGTACTTC. Translated: CASSSRRGLAGVSYEQYF.

Ten or more counts support this clonotype. The rearrangement links TRBV11-2 to TRBJ2-2; perhaps TRBD1 as D (6 bases). The V gene's germline CDR1 is SGHAT and CDR2 FQNNGV. V was cut by 2 bases and J by 8 bases, with 12 bases left in between. The CDR3 has 14 amino acids. CDR3 protein: CASSLKQGTGELFF. CDR3 bases: TGTGCCAGCAGCTTAAAACAGGGTACTGGGGAGCTGTTTTTT. Filled out from reference TRBV11-2 and TRBJ2-2, the complete variable domain reads EAGVAQSPRYKIIEKRQSVAFWCNPISGHATLYWYQQILGQGPKLLIQFQNNGVVDDSQLPKDRFSAERLKGVDSTLKIQPAKLEDSAVYLCASSLKQGTGELFFGEGSRLTVL.

In this sample, this clonotype turned up a few times. Here the CDR3 omits its conserved ending phenylalanine or tryptophan, so a read error is the likely source. V gene TRBV28 combines with J gene TRBJ1-2, with D maybe TRBD1 (5 bases). This CDR3 contains 13 residues. V was clipped by 3 bases and J by 5 bases, with 10 bases between them. Per germline, CDR1 MDHEN and CDR2 SYDVKM. The CDR3 loop reads CASSFLDRYGYTL. CDR3 sequence (DNA): TGTGCCAGCAGTTTCCTCGACAGATATGGCTACACCCTC.

This clonotype was counted only a few times. The chain is built from TRBV12-3 or TRBV12-4 and TRBJ2-6; TRBD2 matches 12 bases. The CDR3 totals 19 residues. V was pared by 4 bases and J by 3 bases, with 10 bases of the junction left unmatched. The CDR3 DNA reads as TGTGCCAGCAGTTCCCAGCTAGCGGGGGGGCCTGGTGGGGCCAACGTCCTGACTTTC. As protein: CASSSQLAGGPGGANVLTF.